The entry below describes one T cell receptor beta chain. Antigen: not known. The V end lost 6 bases, the J end lost 2 bases, and 12 bases lay between the germline ends. Germline V gives CDR1 SGHTA, CDR2 FQGNSA. The CDR3 totals 14 residues. The data derive from a study of radiotherapy plus CTLA-4 blockade in lung cancer. Whole-study context: Of all patients, 15% to 20% responded objectively and approximately 31% showed disease control.

The table came from immunoSEQ multiplex PCR; TCRdb's copy has only in-frame clones and leaves some out. The sample includes more than 55,000 clones, approximately 82% seen only once; the top ten take less than 7.5%. With ipilimumab providing CTLA-4 blockade, focal radiation was administered to patients who had chemo-refractory metastatic non-small-cell lung cancer. Study-level findings and limits: Alongside interferon-beta, early blood T cell clone dynamics were reportedly the best predictor of response. TCR clones of tumor origin grew in blood after radiotherapy plus ipilimumab.

Here the sequenced sample was peripheral blood, taken from a patient treated with radiotherapy plus ipilimumab. The clonotype was recovered from a human donor with non-small cell lung cancer whose response to radiotherapy plus ipilimumab could not be evaluated. The chain recombines TRBV7-2 with TRBJ2-3, with TRBD2 as a possible D gene (5 bases). In DNA form, the CDR3 reads TGTGCCAGCAGTCCGGGAACTAACACAGATACGCAGTATTTT. Translated, it gives CASSPGTNTDTQYF.